A single T cell receptor (beta chain) is shown here with its context. Its cognate antigen is unknown. This specimen comes from a study of T cell responses to AZD1222 COVID-19 vaccine. Produced via immunoSEQ multiplex PCR; TCRdb's table is partial and in-frame only. Of under 150,000 clones listed, approximately 88% were seen once; the top ten hold about 6.5%. Study-level findings and limits: Only a handful of individuals given AZD1222 were seropositive at baseline. Targets within unmutated variant regions were reportedly found for nearly half of spike-specific TCRs. The sample set comprised mostly white British donors with more females, and clonal diversity was possibly underestimated.

Pooling covered second doses at about 4 or about 12 weeks. The receptor was isolated from an adult who received the AZD1222 COVID-19 vaccine. The source material was peripheral blood, sampled 28 days after the second AZD1222 dose.

The chain's CDR3 is CASSQGTRTYGYTF. CDR3 bases: TGTGCCAGCAGCCAAGGAACCAGAACCTATGGCTACACCTTC. This chain links TRBV3-1 (or the pseudogene TRBV3-2) with TRBJ1-2; D call uncertain. The length of the CDR3 is 14 residues. V lost 1 base and J 4 bases, leaving 10 bases between the germline ends. Germline CDR1 reads LGHDT; CDR2 reads YNNKEL (reference sequence).